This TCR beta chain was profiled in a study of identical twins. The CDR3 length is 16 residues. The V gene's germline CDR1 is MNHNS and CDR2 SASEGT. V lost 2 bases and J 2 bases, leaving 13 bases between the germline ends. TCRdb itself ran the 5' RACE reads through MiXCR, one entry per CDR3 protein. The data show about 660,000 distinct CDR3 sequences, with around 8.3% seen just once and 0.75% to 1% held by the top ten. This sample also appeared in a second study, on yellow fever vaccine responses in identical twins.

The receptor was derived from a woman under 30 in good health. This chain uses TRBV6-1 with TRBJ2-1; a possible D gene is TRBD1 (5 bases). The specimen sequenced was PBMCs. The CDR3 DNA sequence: TGTGCCAGCAGTGAATGGGGCGGATTCCCCTACAATGAGCAGTTCTTC. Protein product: CASSEWGGFPYNEQFF.